This TCR beta chain was observed in a study of Tregs in tolerant kidney transplant recipients. Study observations and caveats: Some patients' samples used different primers over time, so nucleotide sequences weren't comparable. Findings come from small patient numbers and require larger validation.

The germline CDR1 and CDR2 sequences are MNHEY and SVGEGT. Trimming stripped 2 bases from V and 7 bases from J, with 14 bases between. The CDR3 totals 14 residues. Some clones are missing from TCRdb's copy, which holds only in-frame ones; the method was immunoSEQ multiplex PCR. The sample holds 45,000 to 55,000 clones. On this clone itself: Its antigen is still unknown. The CDR3 end lies 3 residues beyond the end of the read and is filled in from the germline J gene.

The V and J genes are TRBV6-2 or TRBV6-3 and TRBJ1-1, with D perhaps matching TRBD1 (6 bases). The sequence was collected from a human donor who received a combined kidney and bone marrow transplant. Sample: CD4+ T cells from blood, taken before the transplant. The part of the CDR3 DNA that was read is TGTGCCAGCAGTTACGACAGGTCCCTTGGTGAA. This codes for CASSYDRSLGE. The entire CDR3 reads CASSYDRSLGEAFF.